Presented here are 21 T cell receptor beta chains from one specimen sequenced in a study of control samples from healthy donors and cancer patients. Measured with immunoSEQ multiplex PCR; TCRdb has only the in-frame clones, and not every one. This table has approximately 140,000 clones, under 95% appearing once. What was sequenced was blood. Receptor source: a man between 18 and 35 years old in good health.

The rearrangement uses TRBV5-6 and TRBJ2-3; 9 nucleotides align to TRBD2. Trimming removed 2 bases from V and 4 bases from J; junction bases left unmatched: 14. The CDR3 consists of 18 residues. Germline V gives CDR1 SGHDT, CDR2 YYEEEE. The CDR3 region has the DNA TGTGCCAGCAGCTTAGCGTTGCGCGGGGGGGCCTTCGCAGATACGCAGTATTTT. It specifies CASSLALRGGAFADTQYF.

This chain connects TRBV7-9 to TRBJ2-1; the D is unclear. The CDR3 contains 9 residues. Trimming pared 6 bases from V and 12 bases from J, leaving 6 bases between. Germline V lookup: CDR1 SEHNR, CDR2 FQNEAQ (reference sequence). CDR3 in amino acids: CASSTAQFF. The CDR3 nucleotides are TGTGCCAGCAGTACTGCGCAGTTCTTC.

The chain recombines TRBV7-9 with TRBJ2-7, with D perhaps matching TRBD1 (6 bases). V was trimmed by 3 bases and J by 5 bases, leaving 20 bases between them. Per germline, CDR1 SEHNR and CDR2 FQNEAQ (reference sequence). The CDR3 loop spans 16 amino acids. The chain's CDR3 is CASSFLQRGLTHEQYF. The CDR3 nucleotides read TGTGCCAGCAGCTTTCTCCAGAGGGGGTTAACCCACGAGCAGTACTTC.

The rearrangement links TRBV2 to TRBJ1-1; the D is unclear. The germline gives CDR1 SNHLY, CDR2 FYNNEI. Trimming shortened V by 10 bases and J by 4 bases, and 16 bases separated the two germline ends. The CDR3 runs to 13 residues. The CDR3 loop is CAKNSGLFTEAFF. DNA of the CDR3: TGTGCCAAAAACAGCGGGCTGTTCACTGAAGCTTTCTTT.

This clone was seen just once. V gene TRBV6-5 combines with J gene TRBJ1-1; no firm D call. Trimming stripped 0 bases from V and 1 base from J, with 9 bases between. Germline V gives CDR1 MNHEY, CDR2 SVGAGI. This CDR3 region has 15 residues. CDR3 protein: CASSYSRRQNTEAFF. DNA for the CDR3: TGTGCCAGCAGTTACTCGAGAAGGCAGAACACTGAAGCTTTCTTT.

The genes are TRBV5-6 and TRBJ1-1; 7 bases map to TRBD1. The CDR3 sequence is 13 residues long. CDR1 is SGHDT and CDR2 is YYEEEE in the germline V gene. The trim removed 1 base at V and 4 bases at J, leaving 1 base unmatched. The CDR3 nucleotides are TGTGCCAGCAGCTTGCAGGGGGGCACTGAAGCTTTCTTT. Translating gives CASSLQGGTEAFF.

The chain couples TRBV30 to TRBJ1-1; D gene unclear. The V end was cut by 3 bases, the J end by 0 bases, with 8 bases between. This CDR3 contains 13 residues. CDR1 and CDR2 (germline): GTSNPN, SVGIG (reference sequence). CDR3 protein: CAWSPDLNTEAFF. Here the CDR3 DNA reads TGTGCCTGGAGCCCAGATTTGAACACTGAAGCTTTCTTT. The full variable domain, rest sourced from reference TRBV30 and TRBJ1-1, is SQTIHQWPATLVQPVGSPLSLECTVEGTSNPNLYWYRQAAGRGLQLLFYSVGIGQISSEVPQNLSASRPQDRQFILSSKKLLLSDSGFYLCAWSPDLNTEAFFGQGTRLTVV.

The chain is built from TRBV27 and TRBJ2-2; D call uncertain. Per germline, CDR1 MNHEY and CDR2 SMNVEV (reference sequence). The CDR3 length is 16 residues. Trimming took off 8 bases at V and 2 bases at J, with 18 bases between the two ends. DNA for the CDR3: TGTGCCAGCGCCCCGGTTCCCCACAGCAACACCGGGGAGCTGTTTTTT. Its translation: CASAPVPHSNTGELFF.

This clone was picked up a small number of times. The CDR3 spells CASSLADRGLREPQHF. The DNA of the CDR3 is TGTGCCAGCAGTTTGGCGGACAGGGGGCTCAGGGAGCCCCAGCATTTT. J is TRBJ1-5 and V is TRBV28; the match to TRBD1 covers 11 bases. V dropped 3 bases and J dropped 8; count of bases not matched to a gene: 9. CDR3 length: 16 residues. Germline values: CDR1 MDHEN, CDR2 SYDVKM.

This clone was observed once. This chain uses TRBV12-3 or TRBV12-4 with TRBJ1-1; perhaps TRBD1 as D (6 bases). Trimming shortened V by 6 bases and J by 7 bases, and 15 bases separated the two germline ends. This CDR3 spans 13 amino acids. The CDR3 protein is CASRSTGKDEAFF. Here the CDR3 DNA reads TGTGCCAGCAGGTCAACAGGGAAGGATGAAGCTTTCTTT.

This sequence joins TRBV6-5 and TRBJ2-4, with D possibly TRBD2 on 6 matching bases. The CDR3 loop spans 14 amino acids. The germline CDR1 and CDR2 sequences are MNHEY and SVGAGI. V dropped 6 bases and J dropped 3 bases, with 12 bases sitting between them. For the CDR3, the DNA is TGTGCCAGCAGGGCCGGGGGAGTCAAAAACATTCAGTACTTC. It codes for CASRAGGVKNIQYF.

The chain has TRBV9 and TRBJ2-5, with 8 bases identical to TRBD2. J lost 5 bases, V lost 1 base, and 4 bases had no gene match. The CDR3 covers 14 residues. Germline assignment: CDR1 SGDLS and CDR2 YYNGEE. The CDR3 spells CASSVTGGLETQYF. In nucleotides, the CDR3 is TGTGCCAGCAGCGTAACGGGGGGGCTGGAGACCCAGTACTTC.

The chain carries TRBV6-2 or TRBV6-3 and TRBJ2-7; D ambiguous. The CDR3 sequence is 11 residues long. In germline, CDR1 is MNHEY, CDR2 SVGEGT. V lost 4 bases, J lost 2 bases, and 3 bases lay in between. Here the CDR3 reads CASSSPYEQYF. In DNA, the CDR3 is TGTGCCAGCAGTTCCCCCTACGAGCAGTACTTC.

This chain's CDR3 is CASSLKMGGVAEAFF. CDR3 bases: TGTGCCAGCAGCCTAAAGATGGGCGGAGTCGCTGAAGCTTTCTTT. The chain combines TRBV7-8 with TRBJ1-1; D is uncertain. V was cut by 5 bases and J by 6 bases, with 19 bases left in between. CDR1 SGHVS and CDR2 FQNEAQ come from the germline V gene. This CDR3 is 15 amino acids long.

This clone was detected only once. This sequence joins TRBV9 and TRBJ2-3, with 7 bases identical to TRBD1. Germline V gene sequence: CDR1 SGDLS, CDR2 YYNGEE. V lost 4 bases and J lost 4; bases outside the gene matches: 3. The CDR3 runs to 13 residues. DNA for the CDR3: TGTGCCAGCAGCCCCGGGACAGCAGATACGCAGTATTTT. This sequence encodes CASSPGTADTQYF. Variable domain in full (rest from reference TRBV9 and TRBJ2-3): DSGVTQTPKHLITATGQRVTLRCSPRSGDLSVYWYQQSLDQGLQFLIQYYNGEERAKGNILERFSAQQFPDLHSELNLSSLELGDSALYFCASSPGTADTQYFGPGTRLTVL.

The rearrangement joins TRBV5-1 to TRBJ1-1, with D possibly matching TRBD1 (5 bases). The V end was cut by 5 bases, the J end by 1 base, with 12 bases between. The germline V gene has CDR1 SGHRS and CDR2 YFSETQ. The CDR3 loop spans 14 amino acids. The CDR3, as DNA: TGCGCCAGCAGGGCAGGGATCCAGAACACTGAAGCTTTCTTT. Translating gives CASRAGIQNTEAFF. Looking up the rest from reference TRBV5-1 and TRBJ1-1 gives the full variable domain: KAGVTQTPRYLIKTRGQQVTLSCSPISGHRSVSWYQQTPGQGLQFLFEYFSETQRNKGNFPGRFSGRQFSNSRSEMNVSTLELGDSALYLCASRAGIQNTEAFFGQGTRLTVV.

The chain uses TRBV7-6 and TRBJ1-2, with D possibly TRBD1 on 6 matching bases. The length of the CDR3 is 15 residues. Per the germline V gene, CDR1 is SGHVS and CDR2 is FNYEAQ. Trimming removed 6 bases from V and 4 bases from J, with 18 bases in between. The CDR3 DNA sequence: TGTGCCAGCAGTCCCCAGGACAGCTTTCTCTATGGCTACACCTTC. Translated: CASSPQDSFLYGYTF.

V and J are TRBV12-5 and TRBJ1-2; no firm D call. Germline values: CDR1 LGHNT, CDR2 FRNRAP. Trimming took off 4 bases at V and 7 bases at J, with 13 bases between the two ends. CDR3 length: 13 residues. The CDR3 DNA reads TGTGCTAGTGGTTCGACCGGTAGATTTGGCTACACCTTC. Residues: CASGSTGRFGYTF. Variable domain in full (rest from reference TRBV12-5 and TRBJ1-2): DARVTQTPRHKVTEMGQEVTMRCQPILGHNTVFWYRQTMMQGLELLAYFRNRAPLDDSGMPKDRFSAEMPDATLATLKIQPSEPRDSAVYFCASGSTGRFGYTFGSGTRLTVV.

The J gene is TRBJ2-7, the V gene TRBV6-2 or TRBV6-3; 8 bases agree with TRBD1. The CDR3 is 12 amino acids. J lost 4 bases, V lost 5 bases, and 1 base had no gene match. CDR1 is MNHEY, CDR2 SVGEGT, per germline. CDR3 bases: TGTGCCAGCAGTCGGACAGGGTACGAGCAGTACTTC. Its protein is CASSRTGYEQYF.

The chain combines TRBV10-3 with TRBJ1-1; D unresolved. This CDR3 is built from 14 residues. Trimming took off 0 bases at V and 3 bases at J, with 8 bases between the two ends. Germline loops: CDR1 ENHRY, CDR2 SYGVKD. Written as DNA, the CDR3 is TGTGCCATCAGTGAGTCCTGGGAAGACACTGAAGCTTTCTTT. It specifies CAISESWEDTEAFF.

This clone is a singleton in its sample. V and J are TRBV6-5 and TRBJ2-5; D gene ambiguous. CDR1 is MNHEY and CDR2 is SVGAGI in the germline V gene. Trimming removed 6 bases from V and 1 base from J, with 12 bases in between. CDR3 length: 14 amino acids. The CDR3 loop is CASSLSWIQETQYF. DNA of the CDR3: TGTGCCAGCAGCCTCTCTTGGATCCAAGAGACCCAGTACTTC.